This TCR beta chain comes out of a study of T cells expressing NK-cell markers. Study overall: It was sorted CD3+CD56-NKG2C+, CD3+CD56+NKG2C- and CD3+CD56+NKG2C+ T cells that provided the TCR beta repertoires.

TCRdb reprocessed the 5' RACE reads; each CDR3 protein has one entry and no DNA is given. In total, the table holds about 170,000 distinct CDR3 sequences. Study-wide findings and caveats: Leadership of the CD3+CD56-NKG2C+ fraction also belonged to these clonotypes in several donors. Of the CD8+ T cell pool in 6 or 7 donors, roughly 1.0-8% was accounted for by dominant NKG2C+ clonotypes.

The length of the CDR3 is 15 residues. CDR1 and CDR2 (germline): LNHNV, YYDKDF (reference sequence). To note about this clonotype: As yet, its antigen is unknown.

This sequence joins TRBV15 and TRBJ2-3; the D call from TCRdb, TRBD2, cannot be confirmed without DNA. The specimen sequenced was blood T cells: a sorted CD56 or NKG2C T cell subset, CD4+ or CD8+ T cells, or bulk PBMC T cells (not recorded which). This TCR came from a man aged 18-69 years in good health. This CDR3 is CATSRQGLGTDTQYF.